This T cell receptor beta chain came from a study of human T cells and chemical hapten exposure (dated by TCRdb to the early 2020s). Turning to the overall study: For sensitization, 2% DPC in acetone was applied to a roughly 2 cm by roughly 2 cm area of upper inner arm skin. Patients additionally received weekly therapeutic DPC doses to the scalp throughout the approximately 25-week study period. Patch testing was done on the upper back using Finn chambers containing 0.01% DPC, and results were scored after 6 days according to International Contact Dermatitis Research Group standards. Alopecia areata with under or over 50% scalp involvement, alopecia totalis and alopecia universalis were represented in the patient cohort, which was mostly female. Libraries were pooled for sequencing, and per-sample TCR yields varied mainly because of small differences in library volumes within the pool. The study tracked peripheral blood TCR repertoire changes in vivo during primary and secondary sensitization to the hapten diphenylcyclopropenone (DPC) in alopecia patients. Blood samples were taken from patients before sensitization (week 0) and at 2, 6 and about 24 weeks after DPC sensitization. Some 29 alopecia patients provided blood for TCR sequencing at one to four time points (pre-sensitization, 2, 6 and 24 weeks).

Library construction relied on RACE. TCRdb lists the instrument as NextSeq 500. Library preparation attached unique molecular identifiers to individual cDNA molecules for quantitative, reproducible TCR counting. For every blood RNA sample, sequencing covered both the TCR alpha and TCR beta chains. Per the original workflow: Samples had a median of roughly 87,000 TCRs, with a range from about 23,224 to 700,000. V, J and CDR3 annotation of the TCR reads was carried out using the Decombinator software suite. For PS versus PT1 abundance plots, all samples were subsampled to the same number of TCRs (28,000). TCRs were defined as expanded if absent before sensitization and observed at least eight times at the 2-week time point. TCRdb passed the public sequencing reads through fastp at Q25 and MiXCR, retaining productive beta sequences. Under each unique CDR3 protein, matching rows form one entry showing the most common genes and DNA. Clone size and V and J calls follow TCRdb, not the original study. Recorded for this sample are around 100,000 distinct CDR3 sequences; 8% to 13% of them occurred a single time. Approximately 4% of the sample is held by the ten biggest clonotypes.

The sample's time point, from its label and the paper: patch test 1, 2 weeks after DPC sensitization. The sample's treatment or condition label is to be understood as: therapeutic diphenylcyclopropenone sensitization with weekly scalp DPC. Blood at each patch-test visit was drawn before the patch test was applied. Eligible patients were aged 18 to 70, diagnosed with alopecia, deemed suitable for DPC therapy, and excluded if pregnant. Total RNA was extracted from unfractionated whole blood that had been collected in Tempus Blood RNA tubes. Points the paper makes about the study in general: DPC sensitization did not change the number of TCRs with a frequency above 1 in 1000, and there was no evidence of changes in global repertoire structure. Because all patients had alopecia, a presumed autoimmune disease, the immune response of the patients might differ from that of healthy individuals. Patch test score correlated positively with the number of PT1 expanded TCRs, reaching significance at thresholds 8, 16 and 32 but not at 4. Repeated subsampling changed both the strength of the expansion versus patch-test correlation and the threshold at which the correlation became significant. Compared with pre-sensitization or healthy control sets, expanded TCRs formed significantly more large CDR3 similarity clusters, which is consistent with antigen-driven responses.

The CDR3 numbers 15 residues from cysteine through phenylalanine. Only CDR3 DNA remains: 45 bases, in frame from the first base. At the junction V is shortened by 0 bases and J by 5 bases; bases outside the gene matches: 3. CDR1 and CDR2 (LGHDT, YNNKEL) derive from the germline V gene (reference sequence). Of note for this clonotype: What antigen it recognizes has not been identified. No clone much larger than this one lies a single base away; base qualities are absent.

The origin of this receptor is a woman between 40 and 50 years old with alopecia areata. Some clones in this sample may be carry-over from other donors' samples. The input for sequencing was whole blood, taken in connection with sensitization to the hapten diphenylcyclopropenone (DPC). The sequence is built from TRBV3-1 and TRBJ2-2; 7 central bases correspond to TRBD1. The base sequence is TGTGCCAGCAGCCAAGACACAGGGGAGACCGGGGAGCTGTTTTTT. Translated, this gives CASSQDTGETGELFF.